This paragraph reports one T cell receptor (beta chain). The RNA input was roughly 0.45 to 1 ug, and it was reverse transcribed with random hexamers. The amplification used immunoSEQ multiplex PCR on TCR beta CDR3; it spanned 54 Vbeta and 13 Jbeta. Each CDR3 protein gets one entry after TCRdb re-called the immunoSEQ multiplex PCR reads with MiXCR. This sample has 200,000 to 250,000 distinct CDR3 sequences, with around 96% found just once. CD8+ and CD4+ T cells circulating in blood were sequenced for TCR beta. The patients who served as multiple sclerosis controls were treatment-naive and had stable or active relapsing-remitting disease that fulfilled the revised McDonald criteria. In contrast to the negatively isolated CD8+ and CD4+ T cells, TEMRA cells were FACS-enriched. These data originate in a study of CD8 T cells in Susac syndrome. The CDR3 length is 14 residues. Trimming took 2 bases from V and 6 from J, leaving 11 bases between them. The germline V gene has CDR1 MNHEY and CDR2 SVGEGT.

The chain couples TRBV6-2 or TRBV6-3 to TRBJ1-5; D not resolved. This receptor was taken from a human donor with multiple sclerosis. Sequences were obtained from CD4+ T cells from PBMCs. CDR3 nucleotide sequence: TGTGCCAGCAGTTACCCAGAGAAGCTTCAGCCCCAGCATTTT. This sequence encodes CASSYPEKLQPQHF.